A single sample gave rise to the 28 T cell receptor beta chains below, sequenced in a study of T cell repertoires in cytomegalovirus infection. A single record per CDR3 protein comes from TCRdb applying MiXCR to the reads. Among approximately 100,000 distinct CDR3 sequences listed, roughly 30% were seen once. These receptors' antigens are unknown. Sequences were derived from CD8+ T cells from cultured PBMCs, sampled from culture after CMV antigen stimulation. These receptor sequences come from a human donor in good health (CMV status not recorded). Some clones in this sample may be carry-over from other donors' samples.

This clonotype was recorded a few times. The chain carries TRBV19 and TRBJ1-1; 9 nucleotides line up with TRBD1. The junction had 2 bases not matched to a gene; V was cut back by 3 bases and J by 0 bases. This CDR3 region has 15 residues. CDR1 and CDR2 from the germline V gene are LNHDA and SQIVND (reference sequence). CDR3 in DNA: TGTGCCAGTAGTATGGGGACAGGGCTGAACACTGAAGCTTTCTTT. Translation gives CASSMGTGLNTEAFF.

A note on this clonotype: A read error is likely, as this CDR3 ends without the conserved phenylalanine or tryptophan. The V call is TRBV27, the J call TRBJ1-6, with 8 positions matching TRBD1. After removal of 2 bases from V and 9 bases from J, the junction contained 6 bases not matched to a gene. Looked up from germline, CDR1 is MNHEY and CDR2 is SMNVEV (reference sequence). The CDR3 contains 15 residues. The CDR3 sequence is CASSLRQGAGSPLHS. DNA of the CDR3: TGTGCCAGCAGTTTAAGGCAGGGGGCGGGTTCACCCCTCCACTCT.

The chain links TRBV7-4 to TRBJ2-1; the D gene is possibly TRBD1 (5 bases). V was trimmed by 7 bases and J by 5 bases, leaving 21 bases between them. CDR1 is SGHVT and CDR2 is SQSDAQ in the germline V gene. This CDR3 has 16 amino acids. The CDR3 sequence: CASTSPGRDGNNEQFF. As DNA, the CDR3 is TGTGCCAGCACCTCGCCGGGCAGGGATGGAAACAATGAGCAGTTCTTC.

The chain has TRBV7-2 and TRBJ2-7, with a weak D call TRBD1 (5 bases). Trimming pared 5 bases from V and 2 bases from J, leaving 13 bases between. The germline V gene has CDR1 SGHTA and CDR2 FQGNSA. The CDR3 contains 14 residues. The CDR3 DNA reads TGTGCCAGCAGCCCAGACAGCGTTACCTACGAGCAGTACTTC. It translates to CASSPDSVTYEQYF. The complete variable domain, with remaining parts taken from reference TRBV7-2 and TRBJ2-7, reads GAGVSQSPSNKVTEKGKDVELRCDPISGHTALYWYRQSLGQGLEFLIYFQGNSAPDKSGLPSDRFSAERTGGSVSTLTIQRTQQEDSAVYLCASSPDSVTYEQYFGPGTRLTVT.

This clonotype was counted a few times. The V and J genes are TRBV25-1 and TRBJ2-7; D possibly uses TRBD1 or TRBD2 (5 bases each). This CDR3 region has 15 residues. CDR1 is MGHDK, CDR2 SYGVNS, per germline. Trimming removed 1 base from V and 3 bases from J, with 13 bases in between. The CDR3 coding sequence is TGTGCCAGCAGTGAATTGGGACCCGAAAGCTACGAGCAGTACTTC. Its translation is CASSELGPESYEQYF.

This clonotype has just a few counts. The rearrangement joins TRBV9 to TRBJ2-3; TRBD2 agrees at 8 bases. This CDR3 contains 17 residues. CDR1 is SGDLS and CDR2 is YYNGEE in the germline V gene. V dropped 2 bases and J dropped 2; count of bases not matched to a gene: 10. CDR3 nucleotides: TGTGCCAGCAGCGTCCCGGCGCGGGGGGAATTCACAGATACGCAGTATTTT. This codes for CASSVPARGEFTDTQYF.

The table lists this clonotype with a few counts. The chain employs TRBV7-2 and TRBJ2-7; D is possibly TRBD2 (6 bases). The germline V gene has CDR1 SGHTA and CDR2 FQGNSA. The CDR3 extends over 12 amino acids. The V gene lost 8 bases and the J gene lost 5 bases, with 13 bases spanning the gap. This CDR3 reads CASGGEDNEQYF. In DNA form, the CDR3 reads TGTGCCAGCGGAGGGGAAGACAACGAGCAGTACTTC.

Ten or more counts support this clonotype. This chain connects TRBV6-6 to TRBJ2-1; D may be TRBD2 (6 bases). V dropped 8 bases and J dropped 4 bases, with 15 bases sitting between them. The CDR3 is made up of 14 amino acids. Germline CDR1 and CDR2: MNHNY and SVGAGI (reference sequence). The CDR3 here is CASGPGGTYNEQFF. For the CDR3, the DNA is TGTGCCAGCGGACCCGGGGGAACGTACAATGAGCAGTTCTTC.

The gene calls are TRBV7-4 and TRBJ2-3, with 7 bases matching TRBD2. The CDR3 is 14 amino acids. The V gene end was trimmed by 5 bases and the J gene end by 4 bases; junction bases not matched to a gene: 6. The germline V gene has CDR1 SGHVT and CDR2 SQSDAQ. The CDR3 DNA is TGTGCCAGCAGCGGACTAGGAGGGCCAGATACGCAGTATTTT. Its translation is CASSGLGGPDTQYF.

This chain links TRBV4-1 with TRBJ2-3, with 7 nucleotides matching TRBD1. Germline CDR1 reads MGHRA; CDR2 reads YSYEKL. V shed 4 bases and J 4 bases; nucleotides not matched to a gene: 2. This CDR3 has 13 amino acids. CDR3 amino acids: CASSLGTADTQYF. The CDR3 DNA reads as TGCGCCAGCAGCCTTGGGACAGCAGATACGCAGTATTTT.

This chain connects TRBV11-1 to TRBJ2-1, with TRBD1 identical over 10 bases. V shed 8 bases, J shed 7 bases, and the junction held 11 bases outside the gene matches. CDR3 length: 15 amino acids. Germline lookup yields CDR1 SGHAT and CDR2 FQDESV (reference sequence). The CDR3 loop is CASRIIGQGGNEQFF. The CDR3 DNA follows: TGTGCCAGCCGGATAATTGGACAGGGGGGGAATGAGCAGTTCTTC.

This clonotype was observed a handful of times. CDR3 nucleotide sequence: TGTGCCAGCAGCTCCACCTGGGGGGCGCCCGGGGAGCTGTTTTTT. Amino acid sequence: CASSSTWGAPGELFF. The chain uses TRBV12-3 or TRBV12-4 and TRBJ2-2; D may correspond to TRBD1 or TRBD2 (6 bases each). The V gene lost 6 bases and the J gene lost 6 bases, with 17 bases spanning the gap. CDR3 size: 15 residues.

This clonotype was observed many times. The V and J genes are TRBV7-8 and TRBJ1-6; D is perhaps TRBD1 (5 bases). CDR1 and CDR2 from the germline V gene are SGHVS and FQNEAQ. Deletions cut 3 bases from V and 0 bases from J, with 9 bases between. CDR3 size: 16 residues. In DNA form, the CDR3 reads TGTGCCAGCAGCTTGAAGGGGAGCTCCTATAATTCACCCCTCCACTTT. Residues: CASSLKGSSYNSPLHF.

DNA for the CDR3: TGTGCCATCAGTGAGTCGACGCTAGCGGGTCGCACAGATACGCAGTATTTT. Its protein product is CAISESTLAGRTDTQYF. The V and J genes are TRBV10-3 and TRBJ2-3, with 8 bases fitting TRBD2. J was trimmed by 1 base and V by 0 bases; bases with no gene match: 6. The germline CDR1 and CDR2 sequences are ENHRY and SYGVKD. CDR3 length: 17 residues.

This clonotype was observed many times. The V and J genes are TRBV12-3 or TRBV12-4 and TRBJ1-3, with a weak D call TRBD1 (5 bases). V lost 3 bases and J lost 8, with 20 bases in between. The CDR3 is 16 residues long. The CDR3 DNA reads TGTGCCAGCAGTTTTCCTCCACGGGGGAGAGAGGACACCATATATTTT. Translated: CASSFPPRGREDTIYF.

About this clonotype: This may be a read error, as it is one base from a much larger clone. This chain joins TRBV7-8 and TRBJ1-2; the D is unclear. Trimming took off 4 bases at V and 4 bases at J, with 7 bases between the two ends. The CDR3 sequence is 12 residues long. The germline CDR1 and CDR2 sequences are SGHVS and FQNEAQ. CDR3 in amino acids: CASSSTSYGYTF. Here the CDR3 DNA reads TGTGCCAGCAGCTCGACCTCCTATGGCTACACCTTC.

This clonotype was counted between two and nine times. The gene calls are TRBV7-8 and TRBJ1-4, with TRBD1 as a possible D gene (5 bases). Per the germline V gene, CDR1 is SGHVS and CDR2 is FQNEAQ. The germline V and J ends were trimmed by 0 bases and 7 bases, with 12 bases remaining between them. CDR3 length: 15 amino acids. For the CDR3, the DNA is TGTGCCAGCAGCTTAGCGCTGGGGCAGGTTGAAAAACTGTTTTTT. Its protein is CASSLALGQVEKLFF.

This clonotype was seen a handful of times. The V call is TRBV20-1, the J call TRBJ1-4, with a weak D call TRBD1 (5 bases). V lost 3 bases and J lost 4, with 9 bases in between. This CDR3 region has 13 residues. Germline values: CDR1 DFQATT, CDR2 SNEGSKA (reference sequence). CDR3 region: CSARGPLNEKLFF. The CDR3 nucleotides are TGCAGTGCTAGGGGACCACTTAATGAAAAACTGTTTTTT.

This clonotype turned up a few times. This chain connects TRBV20-1 to TRBJ2-7; 8 bases are shared with TRBD1. The length of the CDR3 is 18 residues. Germline CDR1 reads DFQATT; CDR2 reads SNEGSKA (reference sequence). Trimming removed 0 bases from V and 3 bases from J; junction bases left unmatched: 16. CDR3 loop: CSARDIVTGQGSLYEQYF. The CDR3, as DNA: TGCAGTGCTAGAGACATAGTTACCGGACAGGGCTCCCTCTACGAGCAGTACTTC.

This clonotype was recorded only once. The chain recombines TRBV19 with TRBJ2-2; possibly TRBD2 for D (5 bases). Germline-derived CDR1 and CDR2 are LNHDA and SQIVND (reference sequence). The CDR3 sequence is 14 residues long. The V end was cut by 5 bases, the J end by 6 bases, with 13 bases between. CDR3 in DNA: TGTGCCAGTAGTCCAACGGGGAATCCCGGGGAGCTGTTTTTT. Translating it yields CASSPTGNPGELFF.

The rearrangement links TRBV7-6 to TRBJ2-2; 7 bases map to TRBD1. Germline lookup yields CDR1 SGHVS and CDR2 FNYEAQ. Trimming at V came to 1 base and at J to 5 bases, leaving 7 bases not matched to a gene. The CDR3 is made up of 16 amino acids. CDR3: CASSLGTGAITGELFF. As DNA, the CDR3 is TGTGCCAGCAGCTTAGGCACAGGGGCGATAACCGGGGAGCTGTTTTTT.

Comments on this clonotype: This could be a read error, since a much larger clone is one nucleotide away. The chain is built from TRBV4-1 and TRBJ1-3; D remains unclear. The CDR3 length is 15 residues. Germline CDR1 is MGHRA and CDR2 is YSYEKL. CDR3 loop: CASCQEARSGNTIYF. CDR3 sequence (DNA): TGCGCCAGCTGCCAAGAAGCCCGCTCTGGAAACACCATATATTTT.

This clonotype was found a few times. V and J are TRBV12-3 or TRBV12-4 and TRBJ2-7; no definite D call. The V gene lost 6 bases and the J gene lost 3 bases, with 9 bases spanning the gap. The CDR3 runs 12 residues. CDR3 protein: CASSSDGYEQYF. The CDR3 DNA reads TGTGCCAGCAGCTCTGACGGCTACGAGCAGTACTTC.

This clonotype was recorded a few times. The chain joins TRBV13 to TRBJ1-2; 7 bases line up with TRBD1. CDR3 length: 18 residues. The junction had 17 bases not matched to a gene; V was cut back by 0 bases and J by 7 bases. Germline V gene lookup returns CDR1 PRHDT and CDR2 FYEKMQ (reference sequence). This CDR3 is CASSLGILTGRSDSGYTF. CDR3 coding DNA: TGTGCCAGCAGCTTAGGCATACTGACAGGGAGGTCGGATTCTGGCTACACCTTC.

There are many counts of this clonotype. The chain uses TRBV5-6 and TRBJ2-2; 9 nucleotides line up with TRBD1. The CDR3 totals 17 residues. After removal of 0 bases from V and 1 base from J, the junction contained 4 bases not matched to a gene. Germline assignment: CDR1 SGHDT and CDR2 YYEEEE. The CDR3 sequence: CASSLGAGQGNTGELFF. CDR3 in DNA: TGTGCCAGCAGCTTGGGGGCGGGACAGGGGAACACCGGGGAGCTGTTTTTT.

The rearrangement joins TRBV6-5 to TRBJ1-1; the D gene is possibly TRBD1 (5 bases). Deletions cut 1 base from V and 6 bases from J, with 9 bases between. Germline V gene sequence: CDR1 MNHEY, CDR2 SVGAGI. There are 13 residues in the CDR3. The CDR3, as DNA: TGTGCCAGCAGTTACTGGCAGGGCGCTGAAGCTTTCTTT. This gives the protein CASSYWQGAEAFF.

This clonotype was seen ten or more times. The chain couples TRBV7-8 to TRBJ2-1; TRBD1 aligns across 8 bases. The CDR3 covers 17 residues. The V gene's germline CDR1 is SGHVS and CDR2 FQNEAQ. V lost 5 bases and J lost 8; bases outside the gene matches: 17. CDR3 region: CASSTRGNRGLFDEQFF. The CDR3 nucleotides are TGTGCCAGCAGCACTAGGGGGAACAGGGGGTTATTCGATGAGCAGTTCTTC.

The table lists this clonotype with many counts. V usage is TRBV7-6 and J usage is TRBJ2-5, with TRBD2 matching over 9 bases. Germline V gene data show CDR1 as SGHVS and CDR2 as FNYEAQ. V shed 6 bases, J shed 11 bases, and the junction held 13 bases outside the gene matches. CDR3 length: 14 residues. CDR3 DNA sequence: TGTGCCAGCAGAACATCTGGTGCGGGGGGGCGACAGTACTTC. Translated, it gives CASRTSGAGGRQYF.